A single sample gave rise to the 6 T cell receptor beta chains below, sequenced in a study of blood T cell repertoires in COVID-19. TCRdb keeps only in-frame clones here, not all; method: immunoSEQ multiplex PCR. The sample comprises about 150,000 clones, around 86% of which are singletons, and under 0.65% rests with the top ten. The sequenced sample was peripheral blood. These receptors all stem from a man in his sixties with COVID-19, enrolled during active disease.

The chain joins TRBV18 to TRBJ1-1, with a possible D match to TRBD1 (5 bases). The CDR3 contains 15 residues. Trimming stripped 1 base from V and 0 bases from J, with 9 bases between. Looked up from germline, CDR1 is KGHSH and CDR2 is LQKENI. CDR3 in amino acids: CASSPRGTVNTEAFF. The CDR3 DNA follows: TGTGCCAGCTCACCACGCGGGACGGTGAACACTGAAGCTTTCTTT. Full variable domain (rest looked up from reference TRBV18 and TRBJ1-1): NAGVMQNPRHLVRRRGQEARLRCSPMKGHSHVYWYRQLPEEGLKFMVYLQKENIIDESGMPKERFSAEFPKEGPSILRIQQVVRGDSAAYFCASSPRGTVNTEAFFGQGTRLTVV.

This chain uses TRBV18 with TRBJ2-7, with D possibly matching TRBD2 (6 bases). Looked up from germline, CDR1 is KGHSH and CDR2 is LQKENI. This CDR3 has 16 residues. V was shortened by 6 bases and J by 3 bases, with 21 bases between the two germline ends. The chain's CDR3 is CASSLPVGGGDYEQYF. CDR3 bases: TGTGCCAGCTCGCTTCCTGTAGGCGGCGGGGACTACGAGCAGTACTTC. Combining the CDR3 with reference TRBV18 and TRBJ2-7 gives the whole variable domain NAGVMQNPRHLVRRRGQEARLRCSPMKGHSHVYWYRQLPEEGLKFMVYLQKENIIDESGMPKERFSAEFPKEGPSILRIQQVVRGDSAAYFCASSLPVGGGDYEQYFGPGTRLTVT.

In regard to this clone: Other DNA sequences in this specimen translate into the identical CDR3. The CDR3: CATSRGGGNQPQHF. In nucleotides, the CDR3 is TGTGCCACCAGCAGAGGGGGAGGGAATCAGCCCCAGCATTTT. V gene TRBV15 combines with J gene TRBJ1-5; D gene uncertain. The CDR3 contains 14 residues. Germline lookup yields CDR1 LNHNV and CDR2 YYDKDF (reference sequence). The V end lost 1 base, the J end lost 4 bases, and 8 bases lay between the germline ends. The variable domain in full, with the rest retrieved from reference TRBV15 and TRBJ1-5, is DAMVIQNPRYQVTQFGKPVTLSCSQTLNHNVMYWYQQKSSQAPKLLFHYYDKDFNNEADTPDNFQSRRPNTSFCFLDIRSPGLGDTAMYLCATSRGGGNQPQHFGDGTRLSIL.

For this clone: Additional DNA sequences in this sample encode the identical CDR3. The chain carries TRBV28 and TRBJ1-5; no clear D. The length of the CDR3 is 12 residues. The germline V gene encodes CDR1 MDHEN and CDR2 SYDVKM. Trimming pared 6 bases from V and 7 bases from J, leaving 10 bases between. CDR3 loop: CASSSGGQPQHF. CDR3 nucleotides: TGTGCCAGCAGCTCGGGAGGCCAGCCCCAGCATTTT.

CDR3 nucleotides: TGCGCCAGCAGTTTACTAACAGGGATCTGGTCGGCGTGGGATACGCAGTATTTT. Translated, it gives CASSLLTGIWSAWDTQYF. The chain couples TRBV23-1 to TRBJ2-3; D might be TRBD1 (6 bases). TRBV23-1 is flagged as an ORF with uncertain function. The ends were cut back, 5 bases at V and 6 bases at J, with 27 bases in the middle. CDR3 length: 18 residues.

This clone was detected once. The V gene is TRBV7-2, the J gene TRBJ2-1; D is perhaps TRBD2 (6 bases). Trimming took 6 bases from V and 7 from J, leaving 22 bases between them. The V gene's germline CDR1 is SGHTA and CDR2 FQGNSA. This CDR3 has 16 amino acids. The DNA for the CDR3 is TGTGCCAGCAGAGGGACCGGCGGGATCGGTGAGAATGAGCAGTTCTTC. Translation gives CASRGTGGIGENEQFF.